Given below is one T cell receptor (beta chain) in context. What it recognizes is unknown. The sample originates from a study of molecular identifiers for immune sequencing clone quantification. After removal of 5 bases from V and 6 bases from J, the junction contained 12 bases not matched to a gene. The CDR3 loop spans 17 amino acids. Study observations and caveats: Clones above 20 RNA copies held over 98% of effector molecules, under 1% in naive cells.

TCRdb independently ran MiXCR on the PCR reads; one entry per CDR3 protein. The repertoire consists of hundreds of thousands of distinct CDR3 sequences, with 25% occurring once and the leading ten covering about 0.84%. The clonotype was recovered from a human donor in good health. Some libraries in this study had Jurkat cell RNA spiked in. The sample taken for sequencing was naive CD8+ T cells from blood, with Jurkat cell RNA spiked in. The subset is: FACS-sorted CD8+CD4-CCR7+CD45RA+ naive T cells. The chain is built from TRBV12-3 or TRBV12-4 and TRBJ1-3; 11 bases are shared with TRBD1. Written as DNA, the CDR3 is TGTGCCAGCAGTGCGCAACCGGGACAGGGGGGAAAAAACACCATATATTTT. As protein: CASSAQPGQGGKNTIYF.